These 18 T cell receptor beta chains share one sample of origin, sequenced in a study of blood T cell repertoires in COVID-19. The method was immunoSEQ multiplex PCR; TCRdb's version includes in-frame clones alone and lacks a portion of them. The sample holds about 150,000 clones; around 91% are singletons and the top ten take about 15%. Sequencing used peripheral blood. The source is a woman between 40 and 50 years old with acute or convalescent COVID-19.

This clone was seen a single time. V gene TRBV19 combines with J gene TRBJ1-3; TRBD1 might be the D (6 bases). Trimming pared 3 bases from V and 4 bases from J, leaving 16 bases between. The germline V gene has CDR1 LNHDA and CDR2 SQIVND (reference sequence). The length of the CDR3 is 16 residues. As DNA, the CDR3 is TGTGCCAGTAGTATCGGAATTCCAGGGGTCGGAAACACCATATATTTT. Residues: CASSIGIPGVGNTIYF.

The chain employs TRBV3-1 (or the pseudogene TRBV3-2) and TRBJ1-1; 7 bases fit TRBD1. The CDR3 contains 15 residues. Germline-derived CDR1 and CDR2 are LGHDT and YNNKEL (reference sequence). V trimming: 0 bases; J trimming: 3 bases; junction bases outside the gene matches: 4. CDR3 residues: CASSQETGTYTEAFF. The CDR3, as DNA: TGTGCCAGCAGCCAAGAGACAGGGACTTACACTGAAGCTTTCTTT.

This chain joins TRBV15 and TRBJ2-2, with 9 bases that match TRBD2. The length of the CDR3 is 17 residues. Germline-derived CDR1 and CDR2 are LNHNV and YYDKDF (reference sequence). V lost 0 bases and J lost 5; bases outside the gene matches: 7. The CDR3 coding sequence is TGTGCCACCAGCAGAGATCGGGGGACTAGCTCTACCGGGGAGCTGTTTTTT. Its protein is CATSRDRGTSSTGELFF.

CDR3: CASSIVADTKNIQYF. The DNA of the CDR3 is TGTGCCAGTAGTATTGTTGCAGATACCAAAAACATTCAGTACTTC. The genes are TRBV19 and TRBJ2-4; D not certain. Trimming stripped 3 bases from V and 2 bases from J, with 11 bases between. This CDR3 is 15 amino acids long. Germline V gene sequence: CDR1 LNHDA, CDR2 SQIVND (reference sequence).

The chain couples TRBV11-2 to TRBJ1-1; D remains unclear. Germline CDR1 is SGHAT and CDR2 is FQNNGV. Trimming cost V 2 bases and J 6 bases, with 16 bases left between them. The length of the CDR3 is 15 residues. The DNA for the CDR3 is TGTGCCAGCAGCTTATTTTCGGCGGGATTGCCTGAAGCTTTCTTT. It is translated as CASSLFSAGLPEAFF.

This clone was seen only a few times. The gene calls are TRBV29-1 and TRBJ1-1, with TRBD1 as a possible D gene (5 bases). The germline V gene has CDR1 SQVTM and CDR2 ANQGSEA. V lost 7 bases, J lost 1 base, and 7 bases lay in between. The CDR3 contains 11 residues. CDR3 in amino acids: CSATGNTEAFF. CDR3 in DNA: TGCAGCGCTACAGGGAACACTGAAGCTTTCTTT.

The chain recombines TRBV11-1 with TRBJ2-1; perhaps TRBD1 as D (6 bases). The V end lost 0 bases, the J end lost 2 bases, and 14 bases lay between the germline ends. The CDR3 spans 17 residues. Germline CDR1 and CDR2: SGHAT and FQDESV (reference sequence). CDR3 DNA: TGTGCCAGCAGCTTAGCCATCGGACAGTCGGCCTACAATGAGCAGTTCTTC. Encoded protein: CASSLAIGQSAYNEQFF.

V usage is TRBV3-1 (or the pseudogene TRBV3-2) and J usage is TRBJ2-1; unclear D gene. V dropped 3 bases and J dropped 6 bases, with 9 bases sitting between them. The length of the CDR3 is 13 residues. Germline V lookup: CDR1 LGHDT, CDR2 YNNKEL (reference sequence). The CDR3 DNA reads as TGTGCCAGCAGCCAGGCTAGTGGCAATGAGCAGTTCTTC. Translation gives CASSQASGNEQFF.

The rearrangement uses TRBV11-2 and TRBJ2-1, with D perhaps TRBD2 (6 bases). Per the germline V gene, CDR1 is SGHAT and CDR2 is FQNNGV. The CDR3 loop spans 14 amino acids. V shed 10 bases and J shed 5 bases, with 18 bases lying between them. This CDR3 is CAITLGTLNNEQFF. CDR3 DNA: TGTGCCATAACCCTTGGGACTCTTAACAATGAGCAGTTCTTC.

The chain carries TRBV10-3 and TRBJ1-1; D perhaps matches TRBD1 (5 bases). Trimming removed 6 bases at V and 5 bases at J, with 13 bases between. The CDR3 has 13 residues. CDR1 is ENHRY, CDR2 SYGVKD, per germline. In nucleotides, the CDR3 is TGTGCCATCAGATACGGGGGGGATACTGAAGCTTTCTTT. Translating it yields CAIRYGGDTEAFF.

The chain is built from TRBV28 and TRBJ2-1; 8 positions match TRBD1. CDR1 MDHEN and CDR2 SYDVKM come from the germline V gene. This CDR3 is built from 14 residues. Trimming removed 5 bases from V and 5 bases from J; junction bases left unmatched: 5. For the CDR3, the DNA is TGTGCCAGCAGTCCGACGACAGGGGACAATGAGCAGTTCTTC. Encoded protein: CASSPTTGDNEQFF.

The rearrangement uses TRBV5-1 and TRBJ2-1; 7 bases fit TRBD2. V shed 9 bases and J 3 bases; nucleotides not matched to a gene: 3. There are 12 residues in the CDR3. Germline-derived CDR1 and CDR2 are SGHRS and YFSETQ. CDR3 sequence reads: CATREGYNEQFF. The DNA of the CDR3 is TGCGCCACCAGGGAGGGCTACAATGAGCAGTTCTTC.

The V gene is TRBV12-5, the J gene TRBJ2-1; 10 bases map to TRBD2. V shed 7 bases and J 9 bases; nucleotides not matched to a gene: 6. The CDR3 is 13 amino acids. CDR1 is LGHNT, CDR2 FRNRAP, per germline. The chain's CDR3 is CASAPSGGGEQFF. The CDR3, as DNA: TGTGCTAGTGCCCCTAGCGGGGGAGGTGAGCAGTTCTTC. Full variable domain (rest looked up from reference TRBV12-5 and TRBJ2-1): DARVTQTPRHKVTEMGQEVTMRCQPILGHNTVFWYRQTMMQGLELLAYFRNRAPLDDSGMPKDRFSAEMPDATLATLKIQPSEPRDSAVYFCASAPSGGGEQFFGPGTRLTVL.

CDR3 in amino acids: CASSWNSDGYTF. The CDR3 DNA is TGTGCCAGCAGCTGGAACAGTGATGGCTACACCTTC. The chain carries TRBV5-4 and TRBJ1-2, with D hard to call. The V end was cut by 3 bases, the J end by 6 bases, with 9 bases between. The CDR3 sequence is 12 residues long. Per germline, CDR1 SGHNT and CDR2 YYREEE (reference sequence).

The chain uses TRBV18 and TRBJ1-1; the D gene is possibly TRBD1 (5 bases). This CDR3 region has 13 residues. V was shortened by 6 bases and J by 3 bases, with 11 bases between the two germline ends. CDR1 is KGHSH and CDR2 is LQKENI in the germline V gene. CDR3 in DNA: TGTGCCAGCTCGCGAGGAGGGGACACTGAAGCTTTCTTT. Its protein is CASSRGGDTEAFF.

The genes are TRBV24-1 and TRBJ2-1, with TRBD2 matching over 7 bases. This CDR3 comprises 15 residues. Looked up from germline, CDR1 is KGHDR and CDR2 is SFDVKD. The junction had 5 bases not matched to a gene; V was cut back by 4 bases and J by 3 bases. The CDR3 DNA reads as TGTGCCACCAGTGACCGGAGCGGGATCTACAATGAGCAGTTCTTC. It translates to CATSDRSGIYNEQFF.

This clone was observed once. V gene TRBV19 combines with J gene TRBJ1-5; D is perhaps TRBD1 (5 bases). Germline assignment: CDR1 LNHDA and CDR2 SQIVND (reference sequence). This CDR3 has 15 amino acids. V was clipped by 11 bases and J by 0 bases, with 17 bases between them. Written as DNA, the CDR3 is TGTGCCGCGGGGGGTTGGGGATCTAGCAATCAGCCCCAGCATTTT. It translates to CAAGGWGSSNQPQHF.

This clone was seen a few times. The chain combines TRBV6-5 with TRBJ2-7; D not certain. The germline gives CDR1 MNHEY, CDR2 SVGAGI. V was shortened by 1 base and J by 5 bases, with 9 bases between the two germline ends. CDR3 length: 13 residues. Here the CDR3 reads CASSYFKFNEQYF. The CDR3 DNA follows: TGTGCCAGCAGTTACTTTAAATTTAACGAGCAGTACTTC.